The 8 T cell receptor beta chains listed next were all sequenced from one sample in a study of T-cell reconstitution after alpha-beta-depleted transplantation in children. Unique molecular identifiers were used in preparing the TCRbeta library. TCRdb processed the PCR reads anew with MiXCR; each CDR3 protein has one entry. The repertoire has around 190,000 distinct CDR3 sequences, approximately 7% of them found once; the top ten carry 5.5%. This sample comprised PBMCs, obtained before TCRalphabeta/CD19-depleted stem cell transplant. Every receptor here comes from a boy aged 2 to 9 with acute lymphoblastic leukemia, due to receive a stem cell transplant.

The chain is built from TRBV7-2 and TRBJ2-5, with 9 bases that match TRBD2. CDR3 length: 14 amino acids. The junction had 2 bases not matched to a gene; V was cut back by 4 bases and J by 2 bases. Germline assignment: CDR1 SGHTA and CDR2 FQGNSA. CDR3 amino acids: CASSWTSEQETQYF. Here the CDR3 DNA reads TGTGCCAGCAGCTGGACTAGCGAGCAAGAGACCCAGTACTTC. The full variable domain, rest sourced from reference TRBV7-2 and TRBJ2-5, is GAGVSQSPSNKVTEKGKDVELRCDPISGHTALYWYRQSLGQGLEFLIYFQGNSAPDKSGLPSDRFSAERTGGSVSTLTIQRTQQEDSAVYLCASSWTSEQETQYFGPGTRLLVL.

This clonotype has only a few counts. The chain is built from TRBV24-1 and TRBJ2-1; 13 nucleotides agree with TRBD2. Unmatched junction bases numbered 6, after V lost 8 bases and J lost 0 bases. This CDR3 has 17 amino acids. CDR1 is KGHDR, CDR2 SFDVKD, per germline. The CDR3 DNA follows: TGTGCCACCATAGGGACTAGCGGGGTCCACTCCTACAATGAGCAGTTCTTC. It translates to CATIGTSGVHSYNEQFF.

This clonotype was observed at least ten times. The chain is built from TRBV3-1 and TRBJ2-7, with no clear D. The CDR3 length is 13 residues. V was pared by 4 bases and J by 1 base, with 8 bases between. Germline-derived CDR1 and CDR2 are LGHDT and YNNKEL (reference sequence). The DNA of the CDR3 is TGTGCCAGCAGCCCACAGACTTCCTACGAGCAGTACTTC. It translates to CASSPQTSYEQYF.

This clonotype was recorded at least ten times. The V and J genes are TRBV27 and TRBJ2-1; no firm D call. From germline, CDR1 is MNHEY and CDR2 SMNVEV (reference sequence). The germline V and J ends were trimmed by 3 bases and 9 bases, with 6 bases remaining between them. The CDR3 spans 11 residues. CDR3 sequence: CASSLKGEQFF. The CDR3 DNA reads TGTGCCAGCAGTTTGAAGGGTGAGCAGTTCTTC.

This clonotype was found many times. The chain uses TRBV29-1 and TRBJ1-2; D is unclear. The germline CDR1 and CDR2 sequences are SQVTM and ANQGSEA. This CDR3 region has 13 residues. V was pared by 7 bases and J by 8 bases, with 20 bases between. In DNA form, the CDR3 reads TGCAGCGCGACAACAGAGGGTGTGGGCGGCTACACCTTC. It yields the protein CSATTEGVGGYTF. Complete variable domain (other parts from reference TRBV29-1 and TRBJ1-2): SAVISQKPSRDICQRGTSLTIQCQVDSQVTMMFWYRQQPGQSLTLIATANQGSEATYESGFVIDKFPISRPNLTFSTLTVSNMSPEDSSIYLCSATTEGVGGYTFGSGTRLTVV.

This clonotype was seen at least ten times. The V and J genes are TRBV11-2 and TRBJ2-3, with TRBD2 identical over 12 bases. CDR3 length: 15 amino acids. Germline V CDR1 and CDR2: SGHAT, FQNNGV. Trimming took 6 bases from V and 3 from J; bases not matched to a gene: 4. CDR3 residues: CASRPGLAGTDTQYF. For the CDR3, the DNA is TGTGCCAGCAGACCGGGACTAGCGGGTACAGATACGCAGTATTTT.

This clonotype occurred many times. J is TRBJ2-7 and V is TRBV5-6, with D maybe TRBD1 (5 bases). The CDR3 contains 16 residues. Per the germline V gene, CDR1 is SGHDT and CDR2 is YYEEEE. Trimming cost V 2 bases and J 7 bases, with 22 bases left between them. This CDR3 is CASSFTTALSSGEQYF. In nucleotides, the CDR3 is TGTGCCAGCAGCTTTACGACAGCGCTCTCTTCGGGTGAGCAGTACTTC.

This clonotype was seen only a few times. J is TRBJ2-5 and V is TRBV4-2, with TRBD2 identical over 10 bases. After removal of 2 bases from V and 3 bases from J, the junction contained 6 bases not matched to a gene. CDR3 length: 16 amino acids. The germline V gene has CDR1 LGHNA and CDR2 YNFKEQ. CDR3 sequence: CASSQYPAGGEETQYF. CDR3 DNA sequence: TGTGCCAGCAGCCAATACCCAGCGGGAGGGGAAGAGACCCAGTACTTC.